These 5 T cell receptor beta chains were all obtained from the same sample, sequenced in a study of T cell responses to AZD1222 COVID-19 vaccine. Sequencing was performed with immunoSEQ multiplex PCR; in TCRdb, only in-frame clones are kept and a portion is missing. The table lists 150,000 or so clones, over 75% of them singletons. The sample consisted of peripheral blood, taken on day 0 of AZD1222 vaccination. The receptor set was obtained from an adult in good health.

V usage is TRBV29-1 and J usage is TRBJ2-3; D remains ambiguous. The CDR3 runs to 13 residues. Trimming pared 6 bases from V and 3 bases from J, leaving 13 bases between. Per the germline V gene, CDR1 is SQVTM and CDR2 is ANQGSEA. DNA of the CDR3: TGCAGCGTCACAAAGACCTCAACAGATACGCAGTATTTT. Its translation: CSVTKTSTDTQYF.

V and J are TRBV10-3 and TRBJ1-2; unclear D gene. This CDR3 region has 17 residues. V was cut by 2 bases and J by 5 bases, with 21 bases left in between. CDR1 and CDR2 (germline): ENHRY, SYGVKD. The CDR3 DNA sequence: TGTGCCATCAGTGAGCGCGAACTCCCCTCGGGATTGTATGGCTACACCTTC. Protein product: CAISERELPSGLYGYTF.

A few counts support this clone. V usage is TRBV9 and J usage is TRBJ2-7; D may be TRBD2 (5 bases). Germline lookup yields CDR1 SGDLS and CDR2 YYNGEE. V lost 0 bases and J 7 bases, leaving 14 bases between the germline ends. This CDR3 spans 14 amino acids. CDR3 sequence: CASSVALSGGEQYF. CDR3 nucleotide sequence: TGTGCCAGCAGCGTAGCTCTTTCAGGCGGGGAGCAGTACTTC.

V gene TRBV5-1 combines with J gene TRBJ1-2, with no clear D. Trimming cost V 1 base and J 7 bases, with 11 bases left between them. In germline, CDR1 is SGHRS, CDR2 YFSETQ. The CDR3 has 13 residues. CDR3 in DNA: TGCGCCAGCAGCTTGCATGATGAGGGTGGCTACACCTTC. As protein: CASSLHDEGGYTF.

This chain joins TRBV6-5 and TRBJ1-5; D is undetermined. Trimming stripped 0 bases from V and 4 bases from J, with 10 bases between. The CDR3 is 15 residues long. Looked up from germline, CDR1 is MNHEY and CDR2 is SVGAGI. The CDR3 sequence: CASSYSGQRNQPQHF. The CDR3 DNA sequence: TGTGCCAGCAGTTACTCTGGTCAGAGAAATCAGCCCCAGCATTTT.